Listed below are T cell receptor beta chains from one sample, sequenced in a study of T cell responses to AZD1222 COVID-19 vaccine. Clones were sequenced by immunoSEQ multiplex PCR, and TCRdb holds only the in-frame ones, with some missing. Of 93,000 or so clones listed, 88% are singletons. Sequencing used peripheral blood, obtained on day 0 of AZD1222 vaccination. The source of these receptors is an adult in good health. The CDR3 runs from the conserved cysteine through the conserved F or W. The order of the fields is V gene, J gene, D gene, clone size, CDR3 protein, CDR3 DNA. D genes are given only for firm matches. Size values are once, few and many counts, or a class for expanded clones, and some rows have none.

TRBV9	TRBJ1-1	-	-	CASSALTETPFF	TGTGCCAGCAGCGCGTTGACCGAGACGCCTTTCTTT
TRBV6-2/TRBV6-3	TRBJ2-1	-	-	CASSYRLTHEQFF	TGTGCCAGCAGTTACCGACTAACCCATGAGCAGTTCTTC
TRBV24-1	TRBJ1-5	-	-	CATSTGSQPQHF	TGTGCCACCAGTACAGGTAGTCAGCCCCAGCATTTT
TRBV11-3	TRBJ2-1	TRBD2	-	CASSLGTSGGDNEQFF	TGTGCCAGCAGCTTAGGGACTAGCGGGGGGGACAATGAGCAGTTCTTC
TRBV27	TRBJ1-3	-	-	CASSSTAAGNTIYF	TGTGCCAGCAGTTCAACAGCGGCTGGAAACACCATATATTTT
TRBV4-2	TRBJ2-5	-	-	CASSLTWGQETQYF	TGTGCCAGCAGCCTCACGTGGGGCCAAGAGACCCAGTACTTC
TRBV6-5	TRBJ1-5	-	-	CASSLSYSNQPQHF	TGTGCCAGCAGTCTGAGCTATAGCAATCAGCCCCAGCATTTT
TRBV6-1	TRBJ1-1	TRBD1	-	CASSEATGRVAFF	TGTGCCAGCAGTGAAGCGACAGGGCGGGTAGCTTTCTTT
TRBV7-9	TRBJ2-2	TRBD2	-	CASSPPGLAPGELFF	TGTGCCAGCAGCCCACCGGGACTAGCGCCTGGGGAGCTGTTTTTT
TRBV2	TRBJ2-1	-	-	CASSEGGNEQFF	TGTGCCAGCAGTGAAGGGGGGAATGAGCAGTTCTTC
TRBV14	TRBJ2-1	-	-	CASSQGGRGAYNEQFF	TGTGCCAGCAGCCAAGGGGGAAGGGGGGCCTACAATGAGCAGTTCTTC
TRBV3-1/TRBV3-2	TRBJ1-2	-	-	CASSPHPAAAGYTF	TGTGCCAGCAGCCCCCACCCCGCTGCAGCCGGCTACACCTTC
TRBV6-2/TRBV6-3	TRBJ1-1	-	-	CASSYVGEEAFF	TGTGCCAGCAGTTACGTGGGCGAGGAAGCTTTCTTT
TRBV28	TRBJ1-1	-	-	CASSLGGNTEAFF	TGTGCCAGCAGTTTGGGGGGGAACACTGAAGCTTTCTTT
TRBV27	TRBJ1-1	TRBD1	-	CASSPTDRERIAFF	TGTGCCAGCAGCCCGACCGACAGGGAGAGGATCGCTTTCTTT
TRBV19	TRBJ1-1	TRBD1	-	CASTDTGATEAFF	TGTGCCAGTACCGATACAGGGGCCACTGAAGCTTTCTTT
TRBV2	TRBJ1-2	-	-	CASSEGHGNYGYTF	TGTGCCAGCAGTGAAGGACACGGGAACTATGGCTACACCTTC
TRBV27	TRBJ1-2	-	-	CASSLRPYSSLGYTF	TGTGCCAGCAGTTTGCGACCATATAGTAGTCTCGGCTACACCTTC
TRBV7-8	TRBJ1-1	TRBD1	-	CASSLQTGRKNTEAFF	TGTGCCAGCAGCTTACAGACAGGGAGGAAGAACACTGAAGCTTTCTTT
TRBV6-1	TRBJ2-3	TRBD2	-	CASSEVGGRTHTQYF	TGTGCCAGCAGTGAAGTGGGCGGGAGGACGCATACGCAGTATTTT
TRBV11-2	TRBJ2-1	-	-	CASSLAGPSYNEQFF	TGTGCCAGCAGCTTAGCCGGGCCCTCCTACAATGAGCAGTTCTTC
TRBV18	TRBJ2-7	TRBD1	-	CASSPTSGGAAYEQYF	TGTGCCAGCTCACCGACCTCAGGGGGCGCAGCCTACGAGCAGTACTTC
TRBV10-1	TRBJ2-5	-	-	CASSEGSKETQYF	TGCGCCAGCAGTGAGGGGTCTAAAGAGACCCAGTACTTC
TRBV4-1	TRBJ1-2	-	-	CASSQDGGGYGYTF	TGCGCCAGCAGCCAAGATGGGGGAGGGTATGGCTACACCTTC
TRBV30	TRBJ1-5	TRBD1	-	CAWSLIATGRMVTQHF	TGTGCCTGGAGTCTCATTGCGACAGGGCGGATGGTTACCCAGCATTTT
TRBV19	TRBJ2-2	-	-	CASSRRQSTNTGELFF	TGTGCCAGTAGTCGAAGACAGTCTACGAACACCGGGGAGCTGTTTTTT
TRBV19	TRBJ1-5	TRBD1	few	CASSMGQGWQPQHF	TGTGCCAGTAGTATGGGACAGGGGTGGCAGCCCCAGCATTTT
TRBV21-1	TRBJ2-7	-	-	CASSLYPGTSGAFGRNEQYF	TGTGCCAGCAGCCTTTATCCCGGGACTAGCGGGGCGTTCGGACGCAACGAGCAGTACTTC
TRBV30	TRBJ2-7	-	-	CAWSGGGPEQYF	TGTGCCTGGAGTGGCGGGGGCCCCGAGCAGTACTTC
TRBV7-2	TRBJ1-6	-	-	CASSLDLLPLHF	TGTGCCAGCAGCTTAGACCTGTTACCCCTCCACTTT
TRBV6-5	TRBJ1-2	TRBD1	-	CASRPGQGIFYGYTF	TGTGCCAGCAGACCGGGACAGGGGATTTTCTATGGCTACACCTTC
TRBV7-8	TRBJ1-5	TRBD1	-	CASSLSGQGANQPQHF	TGTGCCAGCAGCTTATCTGGGCAGGGGGCGAATCAGCCCCAGCATTTT
TRBV9	TRBJ1-4	-	-	CASSVGATLSGEKLFF	TGTGCCAGCAGCGTAGGGGCAACGCTTTCAGGCGAAAAACTGTTTTTT
TRBV9	TRBJ1-1	-	-	CASSAPGFNTEAFF	TGTGCCAGCAGCGCCCCGGGGTTCAACACTGAAGCTTTCTTT
TRBV27	TRBJ2-3	TRBD2	-	CASSLSLAGGPDTQYF	TGTGCCAGCAGTTTGTCACTAGCGGGAGGGCCAGATACGCAGTATTTT
TRBV19	TRBJ1-5	-	few	CASTTVYSNQPQHF	TGTGCCAGTACGACAGTGTATAGCAATCAGCCCCAGCATTTT
TRBV7-2	TRBJ2-1	-	-	CASSASPFGSNEQFF	TGTGCCAGCAGCGCCTCCCCCTTCGGGTCCAATGAGCAGTTCTTC
TRBV6-5	TRBJ2-5	-	-	CASRPGIQETQYF	TGTGCCAGCCGCCCGGGAATACAAGAGACCCAGTACTTC
TRBV6-5	TRBJ1-2	TRBD1	once	CASSFGQGIGGYTF	TGTGCCAGCAGTTTCGGACAGGGAATAGGAGGCTACACCTTC
TRBV28	TRBJ2-7	-	-	CASSPGGLDDEQYF	TGTGCCAGCAGTCCCGGGGGCCTAGACGACGAGCAGTACTTC
TRBV3-1/TRBV3-2	TRBJ2-3	TRBD2	-	CASSQSGGVDTQYF	TGTGCCAGCAGCCAAAGCGGGGGGGTGGATACGCAGTATTTT
TRBV6-2/TRBV6-3	TRBJ2-7	-	once	CASSYLYEQYF	TGTGCCAGCAGTTACTTATACGAGCAGTACTTC
TRBV19	TRBJ2-5	-	-	CASRGGTGTKTQYF	TGTGCCAGTAGGGGGGGGACAGGAACAAAGACCCAGTACTTC
TRBV6-1	TRBJ1-3	-	-	CASSELPYTIYF	TGTGCCAGCAGTGAATTACCTTACACCATATATTTT
TRBV5-1	TRBJ2-7	-	once	CASSLDAGQSYEQYF	TGCGCCAGCAGCTTGGATGCAGGGCAGAGCTACGAGCAGTACTTC
TRBV19	TRBJ1-4	-	-	CASSVPPRGTNEKLFF	TGTGCCAGTAGTGTCCCACCCCGGGGGACTAATGAAAAACTGTTTTTT
TRBV4-3	TRBJ1-3	TRBD1	-	CASSPLTGLNGNTIYF	TGCGCCAGCAGCCCCTTGACAGGGTTAAATGGAAACACCATATATTTT
TRBV6-2/TRBV6-3	TRBJ1-1	-	-	CASSYSGQWWDTEAFF	TGTGCCAGCAGTTACTCAGGACAGTGGTGGGACACTGAAGCTTTCTTT
TRBV28	TRBJ1-2	TRBD1	once	CATGNYRGGYTF	TGTGCCACCGGAAATTACAGGGGCGGCTACACCTTC
TRBV5-1	TRBJ2-7	-	few	CASSSIPDATEQYF	TGCGCCAGCAGCTCGATTCCGGACGCGACCGAGCAGTACTTC
TRBV24-1	TRBJ1-2	-	-	CATSDSTGIEGYTF	TGTGCCACCAGTGATTCAACAGGGATAGAGGGCTACACCTTC
TRBV29-1	TRBJ1-2	-	-	CSAHRDDYGYTF	TGCAGCGCCCACAGGGACGACTATGGCTACACCTTC
TRBV9	TRBJ2-1	TRBD2	-	CASSVGLAGSYNEQFF	TGTGCCAGCAGCGTGGGACTAGCGGGCTCCTACAATGAGCAGTTCTTC
TRBV7-9	TRBJ1-1	-	-	CASSPPTENTEAFF	TGTGCCAGCAGTCCACCGACCGAGAACACTGAAGCTTTCTTT
TRBV12-5	TRBJ2-3	-	-	CASGLRGADTQYF	TGTGCTAGTGGTTTGAGGGGGGCAGATACGCAGTATTTT
TRBV11-2	TRBJ2-7	TRBD2	-	CASSPLTSGGPYEQYF	TGTGCCAGCAGCCCACTGACTAGCGGGGGGCCCTACGAGCAGTACTTC
TRBV9	TRBJ2-1	-	-	CASSVARGSNEQFF	TGTGCCAGCAGCGTAGCTCGCGGCAGCAATGAGCAGTTCTTC
TRBV25-1	TRBJ1-1	-	-	CASSESPGTTEAFF	TGTGCCAGCAGTGAATCCCCGGGGACCACTGAAGCTTTCTTT
TRBV6-5	TRBJ2-7	TRBD2	once	CATRSGGVSMYEQYF	TGTGCCACGAGAAGCGGGGGAGTTAGCATGTACGAGCAGTACTTC